These T cell receptor delta chains were read from a single sample in a study of Vδ1+ human thymocytes. TCRdb redid clone calling on the multiplex PCR reads using CATT. The sample carries over 45,000 delta-chain clones, about 15% recorded once. The sequenced material came from Vdelta1+ gamma-delta thymocytes from the thymus. The receptor set was obtained from a girl under three years old who had congenital heart surgery. CDR3s include the opening cysteine and the closing phenylalanine or tryptophan. D genes are given only for firm matches. Size is omitted from some rows. Given values are once, few, many or a class for expanded clones.

d_call,v_call,j_call,clone_size,cdr3_aa,cdr3_nt
.,TRDV1,TRDJ1,.,CALGSSGVSLRYWPRDKLIF,TGTGCTCTTGGGTCCTCTGGGGTCTCCCTACGCTACTGGCCACGAGATAAACTCATCTTT
.,TRDV1,TRDJ1,few,CALGEPNSYGLGRVSDKLIF,TGTGCTCTTGGGGAACCGAATTCCTACGGTCTGGGGAGAGTTTCGGATAAACTCATCTTT
.,TRDV1,TRDJ1,.,CALGGSASKGVNYTDKLIF,TGTGCTCTTGGGGGATCTGCTTCGAAGGGGGTTAACTACACCGATAAACTCATCTTT
.,TRDV1,TRDJ1,.,CALGEEFSVLRTDKLIF,TGTGCTCTTGGGGAAGAATTCTCGGTCCTACGGACCGATAAACTCATCTTT
TRDD3,TRDV1,TRDJ1,few,CALGADPHLPGGLCDKLIF,TGTGCTCTTGGGGCCGATCCCCACCTTCCTGGGGGATTGTGCGATAAACTCATCTTT
TRDD3,TRDV2,TRDJ1,few,CACDARLREILILGDIEYTDKLIF,TGTGCCTGTGACGCTCGCCTTCGCGAAATCCTTATACTGGGGGATATTGAGTACACCGACAAACTCATCTTT
TRDD3,TRDV1,TRDJ1,.,CALGEGAVCTGGYRTDKLIF,TGTGCTCTTGGGGAAGGGGCCGTTTGTACTGGGGGATACCGCACCGATAAACTCATCTTT
TRDD3,TRDV1,TRDJ1,.,CALGDCTGGYAAGVDKLIF,TGTGCTCTTGGGGATTGTACTGGGGGATACGCCGCGGGGGTCGATAAACTCATCTTT
TRDD3,TRDV1,TRDJ1,few,CALGELSASTGGNTDKLIF,TGTGCTCTTGGGGAACTCTCTGCTTCAACTGGGGGGAACACCGATAAACTCATCTTT
TRDD2,TRDV1,TRDJ1,few,CALGGRLPMDQYSGGTDKLIF,TGTGCTCTTGGGGGACGCCTTCCTATGGACCAGTACTCCGGGGGCACCGATAAACTCATCTTT
TRDD3,TRDV1,TRDJ1,.,CALGERSPTGYGGCTDKLIF,TGTGCTCTTGGGGAACGATCTCCGACAGGTTACGGGGGATGCACCGATAAACTCATCTTT
.,TRDV1,TRDJ1,.,CALGELVRYTDKLIF,TGTGCTCTTGGGGAACTAGTCAGGTACACCGATAAACTCATCTTT
.,TRDV1,TRDJ1,.,CALGKFQKKYTDKLIF,TGTGCTCTTGGGAAGTTCCAAAAGAAGTACACCGATAAACTCATCTTT
TRDD3,TRDV1,TRDJ1,few,CALGEVAPGGYRFRHKLIF,TGTGCTCTTGGGGAAGTGGCCCCTGGGGGATATCGTTTTCGGCATAAACTCATCTTT
TRDD3,TRDV1,TRDJ1,few,CALGELGGRDTGYTDKLIF,TGTGCTCTTGGGGAACTAGGGGGGAGGGATACTGGGTACACCGATAAACTCATCTTT
TRDD3,TRDV1,TRDJ1,.,CALGGAFLLGDTRLGTDKLIF,TGTGCTCTTGGGGGGGCCTTCCTACTGGGGGATACGCGGCTGGGCACCGATAAACTCATCTTT
TRDD3,TRDV1,TRDJ1,.,CALGELPLGEYTDKLIF,TGTGCTCTTGGGGAACTCCCCCTGGGGGAGTACACCGATAAACTCATCTTT
.,TRDV2,TRDJ1,few,CACDTGRGAWTIYTDKLIF,TGTGCCTGTGACACCGGTCGTGGCGCGTGGACGATTTACACCGATAAACTCATCTTT
TRDD3,TRDV1,TRDJ1,.,CALGDPFLPSSLLGDRRTDKLIF,TGTGCTCTTGGGGACCCGTTCCTGCCATCCTCTCTACTGGGGGACCGCCGCACCGATAAACTCATCTTT
TRDD3,TRDV1,TRDJ1,few,CALGELNYVWGISRLIF,TGTGCTCTTGGGGAACTCAACTACGTCTGGGGGATTAGTCGGCTCATCTTT
.,TRDV2,TRDJ1,few,CARCNTDKLIF,TGTGCCCGCTGTAACACCGATAAACTCATCTTT
.,TRDV1,TRDJ1,few,CALGELKPPRGETDKLIF,TGTGCTCTTGGGGAACTTAAGCCCCCTCGGGGGGAGACCGATAAACTCATCTTT
.,TRDV1,TRDJ1,.,CALGELDLPTEPLGDYTDKLIF,TGTGCTCTTGGGGAACTAGATCTTCCTACAGAGCCTTTGGGGGACTACACCGATAAACTCATCTTT
TRDD3,TRDV1,TRDJ1,.,CALGERLPDLLGDPNYTDKLIF,TGTGCTCTTGGGGAACGACTCCCCGACCTACTGGGGGATCCTAACTACACCGATAAACTCATCTTT
TRDD3,TRDV1,TRDJ1,few,CALGEPPTFLGPRTGGYSPDKLIF,TGTGCTCTTGGGGAACCCCCAACCTTCCTCGGTCCTCGTACTGGGGGATACAGTCCCGATAAACTCATCTTT
TRDD3,TRDV1,TRDJ1,few,CALGVLPRLLLLTFTGGVSGKLIF,TGTGCTCTTGGGGTCCTACCCCGCTTACTTCTCCTTACCTTTACTGGGGGCGTTAGTGGTAAACTCATCTTT
.,TRDV1,TRDJ1,.,CALGELGPTRSSGGYHTKKLIF,TGTGCTCTTGGGGAACTGGGTCCTACGCGGAGCTCCGGGGGTTACCATACGAAAAAACTCATCTTT
TRDD3,TRDV1,TRDJ1,.,CALGPLSPLPTWGSGGYEDPYTDKLIF,TGTGCTCTTGGGCCACTTTCCCCCCTTCCTACGTGGGGTTCTGGGGGATACGAGGATCCGTACACCGATAAACTCATCTTT
TRDD3,TRDV2,TRDJ1,few,CACDTGESKAKELGDIWGPPDKLIF,TGTGCCTGTGACACCGGGGAAAGTAAGGCCAAGGAACTGGGGGATATTTGGGGACCCCCCGATAAACTCATCTTT
.,TRAV29/DV5,TRDJ1,medium-sized,CAASAQGYTDKLIF,TGTGCAGCAAGCGCTCAGGGGTACACCGATAAACTCATCTTT
TRDD3,TRDV1,TRDJ1,few,CALGELRDSDFPSGYWGIRYTDKLIF,TGTGCTCTTGGGGAACTCCGTGACTCCGACTTCCCCAGCGGGTACTGGGGGATACGGTACACCGATAAACTCATCTTT
TRDD3,TRDV1,TRDJ1,few,CALGAPYLGDTTDKLIF,TGTGCTCTTGGGGCCCCTTACTTGGGGGATACTACCGATAAACTCATCTTT
.,TRDV1,TRDJ1,.,CALGEPVGYTGKLIF,TGTGCTCTTGGGGAACCGGTTGGGTACACCGGTAAACTCATCTTT
.,TRDV1,TRDJ1,few,CALGIDGPSCITATYTDKLIF,TGTGCTCTTGGGATCGACGGGCCTTCATGCATTACGGCCACGTACACCGATAAACTCATCTTT
.,TRDV1,TRDJ1,.,CALGELVPLTDKLIF,TGTGCTCTTGGGGAACTAGTTCCTTTAACCGATAAACTCATCTTT
.,TRDV1,TRDJ1,few,CALGELLRFGYTDKLIF,TGTGCTCTTGGGGAACTCCTACGGTTCGGCTACACCGATAAACTCATCTTT
TRDD3,TRDV1,TRDJ1,.,CALGELGLGGPTDKLIF,TGTGCTCTTGGGGAACTAGGGCTGGGGGGACCCACCGATAAACTCATCTTT
.,TRDV1,TRDJ1,few,CALGERVTPLTAVLYTDKLIF,TGTGCTCTTGGGGAACGAGTAACTCCCCTTACTGCCGTTCTGTACACCGATAAACTCATCTTT
TRDD3,TRDV1,TRDJ1,few,CALGASWARGIGNKLIF,TGTGCTCTTGGGGCTTCCTGGGCCCGGGGGATAGGGAATAAACTCATCTTT
TRDD3,TRDV1,TRDJ1,.,CALGGASPRTGGGESDKLIF,TGTGCTCTTGGGGGAGCCTCACCCCGTACTGGGGGAGGTGAGAGCGATAAACTCATCTTT
TRDD3,TRDV1,TRDJ1,.,CALGTYAGPWRWGTGNKLIF,TGTGCTCTTGGCACATATGCGGGCCCATGGCGCTGGGGGACTGGAAATAAACTCATCTTT
.,TRDV1,TRDJ1,few,CALGESPKTTTGGPHTDKLIF,TGTGCTCTTGGGGAAAGTCCTAAAACCACTACCGGGGGTCCCCACACCGATAAACTCATCTTT
.,TRDV1,TRDJ1,.,CALGERSQLYTDKLIF,TGTGCTCTTGGGGAACGTAGCCAACTGTACACCGATAAACTCATCTTT
.,TRDV1,TRDJ1,.,CALSSYFSGGPPGGDKLIF,TGTGCTCTTTCTTCCTACTTTAGTGGGGGACCCCCGGGTGGCGATAAACTCATCTTT
.,TRDV1,TRDJ1,.,CALGECFPGGFDDKLIF,TGTGCTCTTGGGGAATGTTTCCCTGGAGGGTTTGACGATAAACTCATCTTT
TRDD3,TRDV1,TRDJ1,.,CALGELLGGSWGKGTDKLIF,TGTGCTCTTGGGGAACTCCTAGGCGGGAGCTGGGGGAAAGGCACCGATAAACTCATCTTT
TRDD3,TRDV1,TRDJ1,few,CALGHLSMGGSPTYTDKLIF,TGTGCTCTTGGTCATTTATCTATGGGGGGATCTCCGACGTACACCGATAAACTCATCTTT
TRDD3,TRDV1,TRDJ1,.,CALGELPAFLFTGGNKLIF,TGTGCTCTTGGGGAACTCCCGGCCTTCCTTTTTACTGGGGGAAATAAACTCATCTTT